Listed here are 32 T cell receptor beta chains from one sample, sequenced in a study of OX40 agonist ivuxolimab in advanced cancers. This table comes from immunoSEQ multiplex PCR, and its TCRdb copy is limited to in-frame clones, with some not included. The table shows about 51,000 clones, with roughly 80% occurring only once. The sample here was CD4+ or CD8+ T cells sorted from blood, taken in a trial of the OX40 agonist ivuxolimab. Source of these receptors: an adult with an advanced solid tumor such as melanoma, head and neck, liver or kidney cancer.

The CDR3: CASSSSGQGAYYGYTF. As DNA, the CDR3 is TGTGCCAGCAGCTCCTCCGGACAGGGGGCCTACTATGGCTACACCTTC. This chain connects TRBV28 to TRBJ1-2; 11 nucleotides line up with TRBD1. After removal of 6 bases from V and 3 bases from J, the junction contained 9 bases not matched to a gene. Per the germline V gene, CDR1 is MDHEN and CDR2 is SYDVKM. The CDR3 is 16 amino acids.

The J gene is TRBJ1-4, the V gene TRBV27; D gene ambiguous. Trimming took 2 bases from V and 5 from J, leaving 6 bases between them. This CDR3 spans 13 amino acids. Germline values: CDR1 MNHEY, CDR2 SMNVEV (reference sequence). DNA of the CDR3: TGTGCCAGCAGTTTAGTAGGGAATGAAAAACTGTTTTTT. It yields the protein CASSLVGNEKLFF.

The chain combines TRBV7-6 with TRBJ2-5; D ambiguous. This CDR3 comprises 11 residues. The V end lost 8 bases, the J end lost 5 bases, and 9 bases lay between the germline ends. Germline V gene data show CDR1 as SGHVS and CDR2 as FNYEAQ. The CDR3 loop reads CASQRLETQYF. In DNA, the CDR3 is TGTGCCAGCCAAAGGCTGGAGACCCAGTACTTC.

V is TRBV18 and J is TRBJ2-7; no reliable D call. The CDR3 length is 14 residues. V lost 0 bases, J lost 2 bases, and 8 bases lay in between. Looked up from germline, CDR1 is KGHSH and CDR2 is LQKENI. Here the CDR3 DNA reads TGTGCCAGCTCACCACCGTTCGGCCCCTACGAGCAGTACTTC. It is translated as CASSPPFGPYEQYF. The variable domain in full, completed from reference TRBV18 and TRBJ2-7, reads NAGVMQNPRHLVRRRGQEARLRCSPMKGHSHVYWYRQLPEEGLKFMVYLQKENIIDESGMPKERFSAEFPKEGPSILRIQQVVRGDSAAYFCASSPPFGPYEQYFGPGTRLTVT.

In its sample, this clone was seen once. The rearrangement uses TRBV11-3 and TRBJ1-4, with 8 bases that match TRBD1. CDR3 length: 15 residues. V shed 6 bases and J 5 bases; nucleotides not matched to a gene: 8. Germline V gene sequence: CDR1 SGHNT, CDR2 YENEEA. The chain's CDR3 is CASRLNRGTNEKLFF. CDR3 in DNA: TGTGCCAGCAGGCTCAACAGGGGGACAAATGAAAAACTGTTTTTT.

The chain couples TRBV7-3 to TRBJ1-1; D uncertain. Germline CDR1 reads SGHTA; CDR2 reads FQGTGA. The CDR3 has 13 residues. Trimming pared 4 bases from V and 1 base from J, leaving 7 bases between. In DNA, the CDR3 is TGTGCCAGCAGCTCCGGGCAGAACACTGAAGCTTTCTTT. Its protein product is CASSSGQNTEAFF.

V gene TRBV28 combines with J gene TRBJ1-6, with TRBD1 matching 8 bases. In germline, CDR1 is MDHEN, CDR2 SYDVKM. The ends lost 6 bases at V and 8 bases at J; junction bases unmatched: 6. The CDR3 spans 14 residues. The CDR3 coding sequence is TGTGCCAGCAGGCAAGGACAGGGCTATTCACCCCTCCACTTT. Its protein product is CASRQGQGYSPLHF.

The chain has TRBV30 and TRBJ1-6; D is undetermined. The CDR3 length is 12 residues. Germline V gives CDR1 GTSNPN, CDR2 SVGIG (reference sequence). Trimming took off 1 base at V and 8 bases at J, with 6 bases between the two ends. The CDR3 region is CAWSGLYSPLHF. As DNA, the CDR3 is TGTGCCTGGAGTGGGTTATATTCACCCCTCCACTTT.

V and J are TRBV18 and TRBJ1-3; no clear D gene. The CDR3 is made up of 15 amino acids. The V gene lost 4 bases and the J gene lost 4 bases, with 14 bases spanning the gap. The germline V gene has CDR1 KGHSH and CDR2 LQKENI. CDR3: CASSQSPAQGNTIYF. The CDR3 region has the DNA TGTGCCAGCTCACAAAGCCCGGCACAGGGAAACACCATATATTTT.

The V gene is TRBV28, the J gene TRBJ1-2, with D unresolved. Trimming shortened V by 2 bases and J by 4 bases, and 8 bases separated the two germline ends. This CDR3 has 13 amino acids. The germline V gene encodes CDR1 MDHEN and CDR2 SYDVKM. The CDR3 DNA sequence: TGTGCCAGCAGTTTAGGGCTAAGCTATGGCTACACCTTC. It encodes CASSLGLSYGYTF.

The chain recombines TRBV19 with TRBJ2-5; 7 bases fit TRBD1. CDR1 is LNHDA and CDR2 is SQIVND in the germline V gene (reference sequence). The CDR3 sequence is 13 residues long. The J segment lost 4 bases and the V segment lost 6 bases, leaving 5 bases of the junction unmatched. In DNA form, the CDR3 reads TGTGCCAGTAGGGTTACAGGGGTAGAGACCCAGTACTTC. The encoded protein is CASRVTGVETQYF.

The V and J genes are TRBV20-1 and TRBJ1-6, with D perhaps matching TRBD1 (5 bases). Per the germline V gene, CDR1 is DFQATT and CDR2 is SNEGSKA (reference sequence). The CDR3 has 11 residues. With 1 base removed from V and 14 bases from J, the gap between germline ends came to 9 bases. Here the CDR3 DNA reads TGCAGTGCTAGAGGTAGACAGTCCCTCCACTTT. It translates to CSARGRQSLHF.

J is TRBJ1-1 and V is TRBV30; TRBD1 matches at 8 bases. V lost 8 bases, J lost 0 bases, and 5 bases stayed unmatched. This CDR3 spans 13 amino acids. Looked up from germline, CDR1 is GTSNPN and CDR2 is SVGIG (reference sequence). This CDR3 is CARDRGMNTEAFF. The CDR3 nucleotides are TGTGCCAGAGACAGGGGAATGAACACTGAAGCTTTCTTT.

V usage is TRBV7-8 and J usage is TRBJ2-1, with 7 bases aligning to TRBD2. The germline gives CDR1 SGHVS, CDR2 FQNEAQ. V was clipped by 1 base and J by 0 bases; unmatched bases: 3. CDR3 size: 16 residues. The CDR3 DNA is TGTGCCAGCAGCTTAGTAGCGGGCAGCTCCTACAATGAGCAGTTCTTC. Its translation: CASSLVAGSSYNEQFF.

The DNA for the CDR3 is TGCGCCAGCAGCCAAGGGGACAGGATGGGACCTGGCTACACCTTC. Encoded protein: CASSQGDRMGPGYTF. The chain joins TRBV4-1 to TRBJ1-2; 8 bases agree with TRBD1. The CDR3 consists of 15 residues. The J segment lost 7 bases and the V segment lost 1 base, leaving 8 bases of the junction unmatched. CDR1 is MGHRA and CDR2 is YSYEKL in the germline V gene.

The rearrangement links TRBV19 to TRBJ2-7, with TRBD2 identical over 7 bases. V trimming: 2 bases; J trimming: 0 bases; junction bases outside the gene matches: 4. Germline-derived CDR1 and CDR2 are LNHDA and SQIVND (reference sequence). The length of the CDR3 is 15 residues. CDR3 residues: CASSISSGSSYEQYF. The CDR3 DNA sequence: TGTGCCAGTAGTATATCTAGCGGAAGCTCCTACGAGCAGTACTTC.

The chain is built from TRBV6-4 and TRBJ2-1; D might be TRBD1 (6 bases). The germline V gene encodes CDR1 MRHNA and CDR2 SNTAGT. This CDR3 comprises 14 residues. V lost 2 bases and J 7 bases, leaving 12 bases between the germline ends. Written as DNA, the CDR3 is TGTGCCAGCAGTGACAAACAGGGATCTAATGAGCAGTTCTTC. It translates to CASSDKQGSNEQFF.

V is TRBV6-4 and J is TRBJ1-2; 8 positions match TRBD1. Unmatched junction bases numbered 9, after V lost 4 bases and J lost 8 bases. From germline, CDR1 is MRHNA and CDR2 SNTAGT. The CDR3 covers 14 residues. Written as DNA, the CDR3 is TGTGCCAGCAGTGTTTCGGACAGGGCTAGGGGCTACACCTTC. This codes for CASSVSDRARGYTF.

The rearrangement joins TRBV27 to TRBJ2-3; D unclear. Germline V gives CDR1 MNHEY, CDR2 SMNVEV (reference sequence). The CDR3 contains 13 residues. Trimming took 2 bases from V and 8 from J, leaving 11 bases between them. For the CDR3, the DNA is TGTGCCAGCAGTTTAAATGTGGGCGCTACGCAGTATTTT. Protein product: CASSLNVGATQYF.

This rearrangement joins TRBV5-1 to TRBJ2-5; D is undetermined. With the DNA end fitting TRBJ2-7 better, the J assignment may be wrong. The CDR3 has 11 residues. The V gene's germline CDR1 is SGHRS and CDR2 YFSETQ. This chain's CDR3 is CASRSEYEQYF. DNA of the CDR3: TGCGCCAGCAGGTCGGAGTACGAGCAGTACTTC.

The CDR3 DNA sequence: TGCGCCAGCAGTGAGTGGGGGACTAGCGGGAGTAAGGGTGAGCAGTTCTTC. Its translation is CASSEWGTSGSKGEQFF. The chain recombines TRBV10-2 with TRBJ2-1; 14 bases line up with TRBD2. After removal of 1 base from V and 9 bases from J, the junction contained 8 bases not matched to a gene. The germline gives CDR1 WSHSY, CDR2 SAAADI. The CDR3 has 17 amino acids.

This chain links TRBV5-1 with TRBJ1-5; D not certain. V lost 0 bases to trimming and J lost 3 bases, with 10 bases between them. This CDR3 has 15 residues. Germline V gene sequence: CDR1 SGHRS, CDR2 YFSETQ. CDR3 loop: CASSLGTVDNQPQHF. The CDR3 coding sequence is TGCGCCAGCAGCTTGGGCACAGTAGACAATCAGCCCCAGCATTTT.

J is TRBJ2-3 and V is TRBV29-1, with 8 bases aligning to TRBD2. The CDR3 spans 14 residues. The V gene's germline CDR1 is SQVTM and CDR2 ANQGSEA. V dropped 6 bases and J dropped 0; count of bases not matched to a gene: 5. DNA of the CDR3: TGCAGCGTGTTACTAGCGGCTAGCACAGATACGCAGTATTTT. Its protein is CSVLLAASTDTQYF.

The rearrangement joins TRBV7-2 to TRBJ2-2, with D possibly being TRBD1 or TRBD2 (6 bases each). V shed 11 bases and J shed 4 bases, with 17 bases lying between them. Germline V CDR1 and CDR2: SGHTA, FQGNSA. The CDR3 covers 14 residues. DNA for the CDR3: TGTGCCGGAGGGGGGAGGCTTAGCACCGGGGAGCTGTTTTTT. Its protein is CAGGGRLSTGELFF.

The chain combines TRBV6-6 with TRBJ2-1; 9 bases line up with TRBD2. CDR1 and CDR2 (germline): MNHNY, SVGAGI (reference sequence). CDR3 length equals 16 residues. V dropped 6 bases and J dropped 4; count of bases not matched to a gene: 10. The CDR3 region has the DNA TGTGCCAGCAGCCCGAACGGACTAGCGCGGTACAATGAGCAGTTCTTC. Its translation: CASSPNGLARYNEQFF.

The chain combines TRBV20-1 with TRBJ2-7; unclear D gene. Germline V gives CDR1 DFQATT, CDR2 SNEGSKA (reference sequence). V shed 6 bases and J shed 1 base, with 7 bases lying between them. The CDR3 runs 11 residues. The CDR3 DNA follows: TGCAGTGCGAGCCTTTCCTACGAGCAGTACTTC. The encoded protein is CSASLSYEQYF.

The chain has TRBV5-1 and TRBJ2-2, with TRBD2 matching over 13 bases. The CDR3 contains 16 residues. The junction had 2 bases not matched to a gene; V was cut back by 1 base and J by 5 bases. Germline values: CDR1 SGHRS, CDR2 YFSETQ. The CDR3 here is CASSLKLAGGTGELFF. The CDR3 nucleotides read TGCGCCAGCAGCTTGAAACTAGCGGGAGGGACCGGGGAGCTGTTTTTT.

The rearrangement joins TRBV7-9 to TRBJ2-7, with 8 bases matching TRBD1. The germline CDR1 and CDR2 sequences are SEHNR and FQNEAQ (reference sequence). There are 14 residues in the CDR3. Unmatched junction bases numbered 4, after V lost 0 bases and J lost 6 bases. CDR3 coding DNA: TGTGCCAGCAGCTTAGCGAGGACAGGGTCCGAGCAGTACTTC. Amino acids: CASSLARTGSEQYF.

There are a few counts of this clone. The V call is TRBV27, the J call TRBJ1-6; D might be TRBD1 (5 bases). Per the germline V gene, CDR1 is MNHEY and CDR2 is SMNVEV (reference sequence). This CDR3 comprises 15 residues. V lost 5 bases and J 6 bases, leaving 14 bases between the germline ends. The CDR3 loop reads CASSLIRDLNSPLHF. The CDR3 DNA reads as TGTGCCAGCAGTCTTATACGGGACCTTAATTCACCCCTCCACTTT.

V is TRBV6-1 and J is TRBJ1-2; TRBD1 is a possible D gene (6 bases). V was cut by 6 bases and J by 4 bases, with 15 bases left in between. CDR1 is MNHNS and CDR2 is SASEGT in the germline V gene. This CDR3 comprises 14 residues. The CDR3 DNA is TGTGCCAGCAGCTCTCACGACAGGAGCTATGGCTACACCTTC. It yields the protein CASSSHDRSYGYTF.

This clone rates as medium-sized. J is TRBJ2-7 and V is TRBV21-1; TRBD1 is the table's D call, not checked against the DNA. TRBV21-1 corresponds to a pseudogene. There are 14 residues in the CDR3. CDR3 in amino acids: CASFRGTGNYEQYF. Here the CDR3 DNA reads TGTGCCAGCTTCAGGGGGACAGGGAATTACGAGCAGTACTTC.

Details on this clone: Additional DNA sequences in this sample encode the identical CDR3. The chain has TRBV28 and TRBJ2-7; no clear D gene. From germline, CDR1 is MDHEN and CDR2 SYDVKM. This CDR3 contains 14 residues. Trimming pared 3 bases from V and 4 bases from J, leaving 13 bases between. CDR3 protein: CASSFSRLSYEQYF. CDR3 coding DNA: TGTGCCAGCAGTTTCTCCCGCCTTAGTTACGAGCAGTACTTC.